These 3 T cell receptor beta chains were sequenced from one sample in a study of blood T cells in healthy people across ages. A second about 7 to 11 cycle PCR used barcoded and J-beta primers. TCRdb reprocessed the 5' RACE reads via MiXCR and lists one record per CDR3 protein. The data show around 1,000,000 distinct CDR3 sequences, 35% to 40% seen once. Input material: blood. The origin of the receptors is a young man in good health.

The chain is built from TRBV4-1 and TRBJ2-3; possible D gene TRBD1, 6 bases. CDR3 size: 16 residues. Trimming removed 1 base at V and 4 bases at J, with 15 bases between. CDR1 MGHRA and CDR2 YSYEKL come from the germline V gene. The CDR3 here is CASSQGGGLSPDTQYF. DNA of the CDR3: TGCGCCAGCAGCCAAGGTGGGGGCCTCTCCCCAGATACGCAGTATTTT.

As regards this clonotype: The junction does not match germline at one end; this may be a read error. This chain's CDR3 is CASTDLYYSEQFF. CDR3 nucleotides: TGTGCCAGCACCGACCTCTACTACAGTGAGCAGTTCTTC. The chain links TRBV27 to TRBJ2-1, with no clear D. The CDR3 runs to 13 residues. CDR1 is MNHEY, CDR2 SMNVEV, per germline (reference sequence).

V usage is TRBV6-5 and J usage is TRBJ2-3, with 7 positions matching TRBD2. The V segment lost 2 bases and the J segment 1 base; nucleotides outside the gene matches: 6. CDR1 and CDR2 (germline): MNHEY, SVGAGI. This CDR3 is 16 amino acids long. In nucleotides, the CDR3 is TGTGCCAGCAGTTACGGGGCTAGCGGACGCACAGATACGCAGTATTTT. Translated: CASSYGASGRTDTQYF.